The entry below describes one TCR beta chain. Its antigen is undetermined. This specimen belongs to a study of blood T cells in healthy people across ages. Sample-barcoded 5' priming and a J-beta primer mix drove a second PCR of roughly 6 to 12 cycles. Each CDR3 protein gets one entry after TCRdb re-called the 5' RACE reads with MiXCR. Among about 680,000 distinct CDR3 sequences, around half were seen once, and the ten largest hold under 35%. Each sample used at least 6.5 million PBMCs. Whole-study findings and limits: Changes in expanded clonotypes were possibly confounded, as the CMV status of donors was unknown. Per million T cells, TCR beta diversity dropped roughly linearly as age increased.

Germline V gene data show CDR1 as SGHTA and CDR2 as FQGNSA. Trimming removed 10 bases from V and 5 bases from J, with 18 bases in between. The CDR3 consists of 13 residues. This TCR came from a woman aged 60 to 75 in good health. The rearrangement joins TRBV7-2 to TRBJ2-7; D is perhaps TRBD1 or TRBD2 (5 bases each). Sequences were obtained from blood. CDR3 bases: TGTGCCACCTCAGGGAGCCCCGAGGACGAGCAGTACTTC. This gives the protein CATSGSPEDEQYF.